This T cell receptor beta chain was sequenced for a study of blood T cell repertoires in COVID-19. Whole-study context: Sample material is recorded as cDNA or gDNA derived from T cells, B-cell-depleted T cells, or PBMCs.

The CDR3 loop spans 14 amino acids. J gave up 3 bases and V 6 bases, and 5 bases lay outside the gene matches. Germline CDR1 is LNHDA and CDR2 is SQIVND (reference sequence). Authors' processing steps: Estimated nucleated cell counts came from reference gene primer amplification. The repertoire was sequenced with immunoSEQ multiplex PCR; TCRdb's copy has only in-frame clones and lacks some. V, J and clone size derive from that table, while D and trimming were established from the DNA sequence. The repertoire consists of 200,000 or so clones, with approximately 90% occurring once and the leading ten covering approximately 2.4%.

Source material: peripheral blood. The clonotype originates from a man aged 30 to 39 with COVID-19, enrolled during active disease. J is TRBJ1-5 and V is TRBV19; 7 bases are a match to TRBD1. The CDR3 region is CASRHRGDNQPQHF. DNA of the CDR3: TGTGCCAGTAGGCACAGGGGAGACAATCAGCCCCAGCATTTT.